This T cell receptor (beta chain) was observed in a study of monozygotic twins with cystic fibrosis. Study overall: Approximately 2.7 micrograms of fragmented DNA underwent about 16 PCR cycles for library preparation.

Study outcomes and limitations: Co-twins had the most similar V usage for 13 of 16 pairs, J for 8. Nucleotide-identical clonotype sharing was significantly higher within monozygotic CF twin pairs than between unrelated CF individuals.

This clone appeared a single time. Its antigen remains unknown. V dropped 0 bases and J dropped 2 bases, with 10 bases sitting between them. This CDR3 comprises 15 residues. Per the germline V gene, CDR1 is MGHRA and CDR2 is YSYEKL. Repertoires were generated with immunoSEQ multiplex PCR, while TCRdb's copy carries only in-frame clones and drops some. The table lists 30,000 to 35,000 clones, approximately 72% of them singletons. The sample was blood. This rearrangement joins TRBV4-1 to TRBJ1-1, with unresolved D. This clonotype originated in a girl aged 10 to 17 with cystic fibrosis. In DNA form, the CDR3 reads TGCGCCAGCAGCCAAGACCGTCAACTTAACACTGAAGCTTTCTTT. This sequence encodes CASSQDRQLNTEAFF.